This TCR beta chain was captured by sequencing in a study of T cells in Graves' hyperthyroidism and ophthalmopathy. This clonotype was seen at least ten times. Using RNA transcripts as the source, TCR beta CDR3 regions were amplified. Carried out on the TCR CDR3, a first-round RT-PCR used the HTBI primer set. TCRdb re-analysed the multiplex PCR reads in MiXCR, keeping a single row per CDR3 protein. The sample yields around 280,000 distinct CDR3 sequences, approximately 14% seen once. Absence of ophthalmopathy progression within 18 months defined stable Graves' hyperthyroidism. The study excluded patients with uncontrolled infection, other autoimmune disease, pregnancy or lactation. The TCR was taken from a woman in her forties with Graves' hyperthyroidism. Sequences were obtained from blood.

This chain's CDR3 is CASSLEFSGNEQFF. Written as DNA, the CDR3 is TGTGCCAGCAGCTTAGAGTTTAGCGGCAATGAGCAGTTCTTC. J is TRBJ2-1 and V is TRBV7-2, with D tentatively TRBD2 (6 bases). This CDR3 is 14 amino acids long. Trimming shortened V by 1 base and J by 6 bases, and 10 bases separated the two germline ends. Germline CDR1 is SGHTA and CDR2 is FQGNSA.